The 30 T cell receptor beta chains presented below share a single source sample, sequenced in a study of shared T cell receptors in the human thymus. The table came from immunoSEQ multiplex PCR; TCRdb's copy has only in-frame clones and leaves some out. Seen here are some 700,000 clones, around 87% observed once, and the top ten hold 0.008% to 0.011%. These data are also associated with another study on human thymus T cells.

The sequenced sample was thymocytes. The source of these receptors is a boy in the first two years of life with a congenital heart defect.

The chain uses TRBV4-2 and TRBJ2-2; a possible D gene is TRBD2 (6 bases). CDR3 length equals 16 residues. V shed 4 bases and J shed 1 base, with 13 bases lying between them. Germline CDR1 is LGHNA and CDR2 is YNFKEQ. This chain's CDR3 is CASSLPPSENTGELFF. The CDR3 DNA reads as TGTGCCAGCAGCCTTCCTCCTAGCGAGAACACCGGGGAGCTGTTTTTT.

The V and J genes are TRBV4-3 and TRBJ2-7; 8 nucleotides line up with TRBD2. Germline V gene data show CDR1 as LGHNA and CDR2 as YSLEER. CDR3 length equals 17 residues. The trim removed 0 bases at V and 2 bases at J, leaving 9 bases unmatched. The chain's CDR3 is CASSQDTSGSYPYEQYF. The CDR3 DNA is TGCGCCAGCAGCCAAGATACGAGCGGGAGTTACCCCTACGAGCAGTACTTC.

The chain uses TRBV7-2 and TRBJ2-1; TRBD2 matches 7 bases. The V segment lost 4 bases and the J segment 8 bases; nucleotides outside the gene matches: 8. Per the germline V gene, CDR1 is SGHTA and CDR2 is FQGNSA. The length of the CDR3 is 14 residues. The CDR3 sequence is CASSYPQGRDEQFF. The CDR3 nucleotides read TGTGCCAGCAGCTACCCCCAAGGGAGGGATGAGCAGTTCTTC.

This chain links TRBV4-3 with TRBJ2-7; TRBD2 matches 12 bases. CDR1 LGHNA and CDR2 YSLEER come from the germline V gene. The CDR3 covers 17 residues. With V trimmed by 5 bases and J by 7 bases, 15 bases remained unmatched. The CDR3, as DNA: TGCGCCAGCAGCTCTTCCCTTGGACTAGCGGGGTTGAATGAGCAGTACTTC. Translation gives CASSSSLGLAGLNEQYF.

The chain carries TRBV2 and TRBJ1-2; 7 nucleotides align to TRBD1. Germline V gene lookup returns CDR1 SNHLY and CDR2 FYNNEI. The CDR3 runs 12 residues. V shed 11 bases and J 6 bases; nucleotides not matched to a gene: 9. The CDR3 DNA follows: TGTGCCCAGAAAACCAGGGGGGATGGCTACACCTTC. This translates into CAQKTRGDGYTF.

This chain uses TRBV27 with TRBJ2-3, with a weak D call TRBD1 (5 bases). The CDR3 is 15 residues long. V was trimmed by 1 base and J by 2 bases, leaving 10 bases between them. Germline lookup yields CDR1 MNHEY and CDR2 SMNVEV (reference sequence). CDR3 residues: CASSLCGALTDTQYF. The DNA of the CDR3 is TGTGCCAGCAGTTTATGTGGGGCACTCACAGATACGCAGTATTTT.

The rearrangement joins TRBV30 to TRBJ2-2; 9 bases map to TRBD2. Looked up from germline, CDR1 is GTSNPN and CDR2 is SVGIG (reference sequence). The CDR3 is 17 residues long. With V trimmed by 3 bases and J by 8 bases, 16 bases remained unmatched. DNA for the CDR3: TGTGCCTGGAGCCCTAAAAGCGGGAGGACCACATCAGGGGAGCTGTTTTTT. Translating it yields CAWSPKSGRTTSGELFF.

The V call is TRBV30, the J call TRBJ2-1; 8 bases line up with TRBD2. Germline CDR1 GTSNPN, CDR2 SVGIG (reference sequence). Trimming removed 1 base from V and 3 bases from J; junction bases left unmatched: 11. CDR3 length: 17 amino acids. In nucleotides, the CDR3 is TGTGCCTGGAGTGGGTGGCTAGCGGGTTTCATCTACAATGAGCAGTTCTTC. This encodes CAWSGWLAGFIYNEQFF. Supplemented by reference TRBV30 and TRBJ2-1, the full variable domain reads SQTIHQWPATLVQPVGSPLSLECTVEGTSNPNLYWYRQAAGRGLQLLFYSVGIGQISSEVPQNLSASRPQDRQFILSSKKLLLSDSGFYLCAWSGWLAGFIYNEQFFGPGTRLTVL.

V and J are TRBV5-1 and TRBJ2-4; TRBD2 might be the D (5 bases). The CDR3 contains 15 residues. V lost 0 bases, J lost 2 bases, and 9 bases lay in between. CDR1 SGHRS and CDR2 YFSETQ come from the germline V gene. This chain's CDR3 is CASSLAERTKNIQYF. In DNA, the CDR3 is TGCGCCAGCAGCTTGGCCGAGCGGACCAAAAACATTCAGTACTTC.

CDR3 region: CASTRLSWEQDTQYF. CDR3 in DNA: TGTGCCAGCACCAGGCTAAGCTGGGAGCAGGATACGCAGTATTTT. V usage is TRBV27 and J usage is TRBJ2-3; the D gene is possibly TRBD2 (5 bases). Germline values: CDR1 MNHEY, CDR2 SMNVEV (reference sequence). CDR3 length equals 15 residues. The ends were cut back, 7 bases at V and 6 bases at J, with 20 bases in the middle.

For this clone: Other DNA sequences in this sample translate to the same CDR3. V usage is TRBV30 and J usage is TRBJ1-4; 8 bases match TRBD1. Trimming took 5 bases from V and 8 from J; bases not matched to a gene: 7. The CDR3 is 13 amino acids. The germline V gene has CDR1 GTSNPN and CDR2 SVGIG (reference sequence). DNA for the CDR3: TGTGCCTGGTCCCCAGGGGGCGGCGAAAAACTGTTTTTT. It specifies CAWSPGGGEKLFF.

The chain carries TRBV18 and TRBJ1-1, with D possibly matching TRBD1 (6 bases). Per germline, CDR1 KGHSH and CDR2 LQKENI. This CDR3 has 14 residues. The V gene lost 4 bases and the J gene lost 1 base, with 10 bases spanning the gap. Written as DNA, the CDR3 is TGTGCCAGCTCACTGCAGACAGGGAACACTGAAGCTTTCTTT. It codes for CASSLQTGNTEAFF.

The chain employs TRBV5-6 and TRBJ2-7; D might be TRBD2 (5 bases). Per the germline V gene, CDR1 is SGHDT and CDR2 is YYEEEE. Trimming cost V 4 bases and J 0 bases, with 26 bases left between them. This CDR3 is built from 19 residues. CDR3 nucleotides: TGTGCCAGCAGCCTAGCCATCCCCCCTCTAACGGGGAGCTCCTACGAGCAGTACTTC. Translated, it gives CASSLAIPPLTGSSYEQYF. Looking up the rest from reference TRBV5-6 and TRBJ2-7 gives the full variable domain: DAGVTQSPTHLIKTRGQQVTLRCSPKSGHDTVSWYQQALGQGPQFIFQYYEEEERQRGNFPDRFSGHQFPNYSSELNVNALLLGDSALYLCASSLAIPPLTGSSYEQYFGPGTRLTVT.

The V and J genes are TRBV29-1 and TRBJ1-1, with TRBD1 identical over 10 bases. Germline CDR1 is SQVTM and CDR2 is ANQGSEA. The CDR3 sequence is 16 residues long. With 1 base clipped from V and 4 bases from J, the junction kept 9 bases outside the gene matches. The CDR3 sequence is CSVEGTGGESGTEAFF. The CDR3 bases are TGCAGCGTTGAAGGGACAGGGGGAGAATCCGGCACTGAAGCTTTCTTT. Combining the CDR3 with reference TRBV29-1 and TRBJ1-1 gives the whole variable domain SAVISQKPSRDICQRGTSLTIQCQVDSQVTMMFWYRQQPGQSLTLIATANQGSEATYESGFVIDKFPISRPNLTFSTLTVSNMSPEDSSIYLCSVEGTGGESGTEAFFGQGTRLTVV.

This clone occurred a few times. This rearrangement joins TRBV19 to TRBJ1-1; D remains ambiguous. The CDR3 has 16 residues. Germline CDR1 reads LNHDA; CDR2 reads SQIVND (reference sequence). The ends were cut back, 0 bases at V and 3 bases at J, with 14 bases in the middle. The CDR3 DNA reads TGTGCCAGTAGTATAGATAGCGCGGGGAGGGACACTGAAGCTTTCTTT. This sequence encodes CASSIDSAGRDTEAFF.

The chain combines TRBV30 with TRBJ1-1; TRBD1 aligns across 7 bases. With 4 bases clipped from V and 5 bases from J, the junction kept 7 bases outside the gene matches. Germline V CDR1 and CDR2: GTSNPN, SVGIG (reference sequence). The CDR3 contains 13 residues. CDR3 sequence (DNA): TGTGCCTGGAAAAAACAGGGGAGAACTGAAGCTTTCTTT. It is translated as CAWKKQGRTEAFF.

The table lists this clone with a count of one. This chain connects TRBV7-9 to TRBJ2-7; 9 bases line up with TRBD2. Trimming cost V 1 base and J 0 bases; bases outside gene matches: 10. This CDR3 is 18 amino acids long. CDR1 is SEHNR, CDR2 FQNEAQ, per germline (reference sequence). CDR3 sequence: CASSLGVRGLAFSYEQYF. DNA for the CDR3: TGTGCCAGCAGCTTAGGCGTCCGAGGACTAGCGTTCTCCTACGAGCAGTACTTC.

The chain joins TRBV4-3 to TRBJ2-2; 10 bases match TRBD2. CDR3 length equals 16 residues. CDR1 and CDR2 (germline): LGHNA, YSLEER. The trim removed 3 bases at V and 6 bases at J, leaving 7 bases unmatched. DNA of the CDR3: TGCGCCAGCAGCCATAAAAAGCGGGAGGGGCCCGGGGAGCTGTTTTTT. Its translation is CASSHKKREGPGELFF.

J is TRBJ2-2 and V is TRBV15; TRBD2 matches 8 bases. Germline loops: CDR1 LNHNV, CDR2 YYDKDF (reference sequence). Trimming cost V 4 bases and J 1 base; bases outside gene matches: 5. This CDR3 has 16 amino acids. The CDR3 region is CATSKSGSGNTGELFF. DNA of the CDR3: TGTGCCACCAGCAAAAGCGGGAGCGGGAACACCGGGGAGCTGTTTTTT.

The chain employs TRBV2 and TRBJ2-7, with D possibly TRBD1 on 7 matching bases. The CDR3 loop spans 22 amino acids. Looked up from germline, CDR1 is SNHLY and CDR2 is FYNNEI. V lost 2 bases to trimming and J lost 3 bases, with 35 bases between them. This chain's CDR3 is CASSEKARGQSISGPRGYEQYF. In DNA form, the CDR3 reads TGTGCCAGCAGTGAAAAGGCCCGGGGACAGTCCATTAGCGGCCCCCGAGGCTACGAGCAGTACTTC.

The chain uses TRBV27 and TRBJ1-2, with a possible D match to TRBD1 (6 bases). Germline V gene sequence: CDR1 MNHEY, CDR2 SMNVEV (reference sequence). This CDR3 contains 15 residues. V was clipped by 3 bases and J by 3 bases, with 14 bases between them. The CDR3 nucleotides are TGTGCCAGCAGTTTTGGGGGGGCAGTTCACTATGGCTACACCTTC. Translation gives CASSFGGAVHYGYTF.

The chain carries TRBV7-3 and TRBJ2-7; weak D call: TRBD2 (5 bases). CDR3 length equals 14 residues. The germline V gene encodes CDR1 SGHTA and CDR2 FQGTGA. The V gene lost 5 bases and the J gene lost 1 base, with 12 bases spanning the gap. The CDR3 spells CASSPLGESYEQYF. Here the CDR3 DNA reads TGTGCCAGCAGCCCCCTCGGGGAGTCCTACGAGCAGTACTTC.

The CDR3, as DNA: TGTGCCAGTAGTACTTCCCTCCGGGCCGGACACTACGAGCAGTACTTC. Translated: CASSTSLRAGHYEQYF. The chain carries TRBV19 and TRBJ2-7; D might be TRBD1 (5 bases). Germline loops: CDR1 LNHDA, CDR2 SQIVND (reference sequence). The CDR3 is 16 amino acids. V dropped 4 bases and J dropped 3 bases, with 19 bases sitting between them.

V gene TRBV6-5 combines with J gene TRBJ1-2, with a tentative D call TRBD1 (5 bases). Looked up from germline, CDR1 is MNHEY and CDR2 is SVGAGI. With 6 bases removed from V and 4 bases from J, the gap between germline ends came to 12 bases. The CDR3 sequence is 13 residues long. The CDR3: CASREGPPYGYTF. The DNA of the CDR3 is TGTGCCAGCAGGGAGGGGCCCCCCTATGGCTACACCTTC.

The chain recombines TRBV18 with TRBJ1-1; D ambiguous. The CDR3 has 18 residues. The germline V and J ends were trimmed by 3 bases and 10 bases, with 30 bases remaining between them. CDR1 KGHSH and CDR2 LQKENI come from the germline V gene. This chain's CDR3 is CASSPSGGPRARRAVAFF. The CDR3 bases are TGTGCCAGCTCACCGAGCGGCGGACCGCGGGCCCGTCGCGCTGTAGCTTTCTTT.

This clone appeared a single time. The gene calls are TRBV5-1 and TRBJ2-7; the D is unclear. This CDR3 region has 16 residues. Per germline, CDR1 SGHRS and CDR2 YFSETQ. V lost 2 bases, J lost 4 bases, and 19 bases lay in between. CDR3 amino acids: CASSFPSFGYRYEQYF. Here the CDR3 DNA reads TGCGCCAGCAGCTTCCCGAGCTTCGGGTATAGGTACGAGCAGTACTTC.

As regards this clone: One junction end disagrees with the germline gene, perhaps due to a read error. J is TRBJ2-7 and V is TRBV7-7, with 10 bases fitting TRBD2. CDR1 SSHAT and CDR2 FNYEAQ come from the germline V gene (reference sequence). This CDR3 region has 18 residues. Here the CDR3 reads CASSPGGPGLAPTYEQYF. CDR3 bases: TGTGCTAGCAGCCCGGGGGGGCCGGGACTAGCGCCAACCTACGAGCAGTACTTC.

In its sample, this clone was seen a few times. The CDR3 nucleotides read TGTGCCAGCAGCCAAGGAGCAGGGGGGTATAGCAATCAGCCCCAGCATTTT. As protein: CASSQGAGGYSNQPQHF. The rearrangement uses TRBV4-2 and TRBJ1-5; 7 positions agree with TRBD1. V lost 1 base to trimming and J lost 0 bases; unmatched junction nucleotides: 6. Per germline, CDR1 LGHNA and CDR2 YNFKEQ. This CDR3 is 17 amino acids long.

The rearrangement uses TRBV4-3 and TRBJ1-2; D perhaps matches TRBD1 (5 bases). V lost 3 bases and J lost 4, with 12 bases in between. Germline V lookup: CDR1 LGHNA, CDR2 YSLEER. CDR3 length: 14 residues. CDR3 residues: CASSHPRRGYGYTF. CDR3 DNA sequence: TGCGCCAGCAGCCACCCGCGGAGGGGCTATGGCTACACCTTC.

The chain joins TRBV6-6 to TRBJ2-7, with 9 bases aligning to TRBD1. V was pared by 5 bases and J by 3 bases, with 11 bases of the junction left unmatched. Germline V gene data show CDR1 as MNHNY and CDR2 as SVGAGI (reference sequence). The CDR3 runs 16 residues. The CDR3 spells CASSLTSGTGIYEQYF. The CDR3 nucleotides read TGTGCCAGCAGTCTGACGTCGGGGACAGGGATCTACGAGCAGTACTTC.